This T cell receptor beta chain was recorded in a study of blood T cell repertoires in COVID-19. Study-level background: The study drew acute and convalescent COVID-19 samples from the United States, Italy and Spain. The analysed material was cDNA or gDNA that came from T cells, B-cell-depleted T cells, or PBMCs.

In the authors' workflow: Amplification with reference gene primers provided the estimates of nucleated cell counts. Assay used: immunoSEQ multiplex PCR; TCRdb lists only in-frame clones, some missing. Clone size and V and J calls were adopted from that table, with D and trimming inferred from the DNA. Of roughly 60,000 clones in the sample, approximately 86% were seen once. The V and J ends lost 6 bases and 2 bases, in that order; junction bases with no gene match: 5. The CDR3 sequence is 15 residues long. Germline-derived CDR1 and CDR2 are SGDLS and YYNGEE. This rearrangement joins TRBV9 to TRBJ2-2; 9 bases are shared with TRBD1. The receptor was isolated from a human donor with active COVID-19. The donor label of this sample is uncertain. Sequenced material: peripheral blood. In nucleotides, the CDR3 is TGTGCCAGCACCCGGACAGGGGCAAACACCGGGGAGCTGTTTTTT. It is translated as CASTRTGANTGELFF.